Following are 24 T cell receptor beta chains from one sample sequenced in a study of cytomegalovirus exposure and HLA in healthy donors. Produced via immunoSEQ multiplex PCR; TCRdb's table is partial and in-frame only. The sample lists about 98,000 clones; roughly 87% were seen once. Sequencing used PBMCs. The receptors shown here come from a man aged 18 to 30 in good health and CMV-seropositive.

The chain's CDR3 is CASSHRTGIVEQFF. For the CDR3, the DNA is TGCGCCAGCAGCCACAGGACAGGGATCGTTGAGCAGTTCTTC. The chain couples TRBV5-1 to TRBJ2-1; TRBD1 aligns across 8 bases. This CDR3 spans 14 amino acids. Trimming cost V 4 bases and J 9 bases; bases outside gene matches: 9. Germline lookup yields CDR1 SGHRS and CDR2 YFSETQ. Variable domain in full (rest from reference TRBV5-1 and TRBJ2-1): KAGVTQTPRYLIKTRGQQVTLSCSPISGHRSVSWYQQTPGQGLQFLFEYFSETQRNKGNFPGRFSGRQFSNSRSEMNVSTLELGDSALYLCASSHRTGIVEQFFGPGTRLTVL.

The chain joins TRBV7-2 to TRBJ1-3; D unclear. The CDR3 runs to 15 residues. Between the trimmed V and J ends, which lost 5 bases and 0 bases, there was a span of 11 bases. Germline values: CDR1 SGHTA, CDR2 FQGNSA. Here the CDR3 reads CASSTRTFSGNTIYF. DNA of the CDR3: TGTGCCAGCAGCACGCGGACTTTCTCTGGAAACACCATATATTTT.

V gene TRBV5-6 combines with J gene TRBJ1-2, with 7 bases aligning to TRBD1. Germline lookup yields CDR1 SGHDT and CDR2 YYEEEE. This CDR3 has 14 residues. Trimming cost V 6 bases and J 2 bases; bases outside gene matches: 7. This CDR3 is CASNPTGQNYGYTF. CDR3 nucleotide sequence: TGTGCCAGCAACCCAACGGGACAGAACTATGGCTACACCTTC.

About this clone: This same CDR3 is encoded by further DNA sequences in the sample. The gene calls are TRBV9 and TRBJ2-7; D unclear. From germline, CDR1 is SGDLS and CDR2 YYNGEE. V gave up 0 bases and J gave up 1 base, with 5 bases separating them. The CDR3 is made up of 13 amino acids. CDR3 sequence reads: CASSVGPSYEQYF. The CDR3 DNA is TGTGCCAGCAGCGTAGGGCCATCCTACGAGCAGTACTTC. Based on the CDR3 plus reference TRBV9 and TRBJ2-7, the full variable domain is DSGVTQTPKHLITATGQRVTLRCSPRSGDLSVYWYQQSLDQGLQFLIQYYNGEERAKGNILERFSAQQFPDLHSELNLSSLELGDSALYFCASSVGPSYEQYFGPGTRLTVT.

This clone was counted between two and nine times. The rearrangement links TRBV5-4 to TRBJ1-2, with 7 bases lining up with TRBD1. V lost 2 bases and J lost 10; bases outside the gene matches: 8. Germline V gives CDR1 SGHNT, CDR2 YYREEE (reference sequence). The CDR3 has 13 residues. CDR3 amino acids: CASSFSTGDYYTF. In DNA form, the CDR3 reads TGTGCCAGCAGCTTTTCTACAGGGGATTACTACACCTTC.

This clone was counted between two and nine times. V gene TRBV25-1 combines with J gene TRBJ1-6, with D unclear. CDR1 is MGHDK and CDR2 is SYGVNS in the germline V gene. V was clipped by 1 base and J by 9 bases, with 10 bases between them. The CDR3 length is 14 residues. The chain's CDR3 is CASSEWAGSSPLHF. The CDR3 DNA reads TGTGCCAGCAGTGAATGGGCAGGAAGTTCACCCCTCCACTTT.

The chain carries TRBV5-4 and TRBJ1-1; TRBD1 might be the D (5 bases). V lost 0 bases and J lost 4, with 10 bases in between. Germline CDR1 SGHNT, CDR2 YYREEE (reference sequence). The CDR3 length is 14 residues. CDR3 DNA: TGTGCCAGCAGCTTGGCATCAGGGTTCACTGAAGCTTTCTTT. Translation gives CASSLASGFTEAFF. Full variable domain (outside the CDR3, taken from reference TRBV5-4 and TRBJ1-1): ETGVTQSPTHLIKTRGQQVTLRCSSQSGHNTVSWYQQALGQGPQFIFQYYREEENGRGNFPPRFSGLQFPNYSSELNVNALELDDSALYLCASSLASGFTEAFFGQGTRLTVV.

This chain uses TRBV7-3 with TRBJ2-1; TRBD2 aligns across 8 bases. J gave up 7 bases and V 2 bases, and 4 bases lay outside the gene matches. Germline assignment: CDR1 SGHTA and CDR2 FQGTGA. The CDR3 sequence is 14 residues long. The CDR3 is CASSLQGGRNEQFF. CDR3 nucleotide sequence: TGTGCCAGCAGCTTACAGGGCGGGAGGAATGAGCAGTTCTTC. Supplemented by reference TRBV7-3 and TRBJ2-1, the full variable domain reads GAGVSQTPSNKVTEKGKYVELRCDPISGHTALYWYRQSLGQGPEFLIYFQGTGAADDSGLPNDRFFAVRPEGSVSTLKIQRTERGDSAVYLCASSLQGGRNEQFFGPGTRLTVL.

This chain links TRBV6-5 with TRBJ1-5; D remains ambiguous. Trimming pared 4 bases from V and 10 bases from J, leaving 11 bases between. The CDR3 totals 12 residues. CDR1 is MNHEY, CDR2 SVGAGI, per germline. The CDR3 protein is CASSSIMGPQHF. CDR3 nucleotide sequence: TGTGCCAGCAGTTCAATTATGGGCCCCCAGCATTTT.

CDR3 sequence: CASMIDRDVNEQFF. The CDR3 coding sequence is TGTGCCAGCATGATCGACAGGGACGTTAATGAGCAGTTCTTC. This sequence joins TRBV2 and TRBJ2-1; 7 nucleotides match TRBD1. Trimming removed 7 bases from V and 7 bases from J; junction bases left unmatched: 10. The germline V gene has CDR1 SNHLY and CDR2 FYNNEI. The CDR3 consists of 14 residues.

CDR3 coding DNA: TGTGCCAGCGGTCTAGCCTACAATGAGCAGTTCTTC. It encodes CASGLAYNEQFF. The chain has TRBV7-2 and TRBJ2-1; D is ambiguous. V shed 8 bases and J shed 2 bases, with 7 bases lying between them. Germline-derived CDR1 and CDR2 are SGHTA and FQGNSA. The CDR3 covers 12 residues.

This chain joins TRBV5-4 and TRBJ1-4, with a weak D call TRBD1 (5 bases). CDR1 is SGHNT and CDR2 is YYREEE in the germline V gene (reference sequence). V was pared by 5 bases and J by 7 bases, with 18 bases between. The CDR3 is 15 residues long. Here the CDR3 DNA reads TGTGCCAGCAGTCGAGGCGGGGGTGAGAGTGAAAAACTGTTTTTT. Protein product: CASSRGGGESEKLFF.

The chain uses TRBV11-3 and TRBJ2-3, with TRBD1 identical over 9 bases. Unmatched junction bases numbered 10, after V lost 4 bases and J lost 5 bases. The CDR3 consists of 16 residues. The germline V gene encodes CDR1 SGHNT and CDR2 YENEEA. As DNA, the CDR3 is TGTGCCAGCAGCTGGGTCCGGAACAGGGGGCAAGATACGCAGTATTTT. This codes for CASSWVRNRGQDTQYF. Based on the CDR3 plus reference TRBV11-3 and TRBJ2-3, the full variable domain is EAGVVQSPRYKIIEKKQPVAFWCNPISGHNTLYWYLQNLGQGPELLIRYENEEAVDDSQLPKDRFSAERLKGVDSTLKIQPAELGDSAVYLCASSWVRNRGQDTQYFGPGTRLTVL.

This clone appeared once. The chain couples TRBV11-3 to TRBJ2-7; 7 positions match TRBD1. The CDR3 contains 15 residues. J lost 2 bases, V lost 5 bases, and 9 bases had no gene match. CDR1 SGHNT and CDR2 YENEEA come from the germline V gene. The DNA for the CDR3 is TGTGCCAGCAGCCACGAGGCACAGGGGACCTACGAGCAGTACTTC. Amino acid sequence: CASSHEAQGTYEQYF.

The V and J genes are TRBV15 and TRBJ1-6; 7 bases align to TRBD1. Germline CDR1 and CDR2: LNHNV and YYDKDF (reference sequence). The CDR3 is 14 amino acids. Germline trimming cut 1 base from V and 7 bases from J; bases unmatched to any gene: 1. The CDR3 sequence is CATSRATGNSPLHF. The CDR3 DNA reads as TGTGCCACCAGCAGAGCGACAGGGAATTCACCCCTCCACTTT.

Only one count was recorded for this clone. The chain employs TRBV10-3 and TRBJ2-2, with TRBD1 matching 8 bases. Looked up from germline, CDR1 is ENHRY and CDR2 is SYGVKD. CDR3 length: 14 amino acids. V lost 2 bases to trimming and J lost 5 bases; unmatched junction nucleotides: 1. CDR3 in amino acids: CAISERTGTGELFF. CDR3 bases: TGTGCCATCAGTGAGCGGACAGGGACCGGGGAGCTGTTTTTT.

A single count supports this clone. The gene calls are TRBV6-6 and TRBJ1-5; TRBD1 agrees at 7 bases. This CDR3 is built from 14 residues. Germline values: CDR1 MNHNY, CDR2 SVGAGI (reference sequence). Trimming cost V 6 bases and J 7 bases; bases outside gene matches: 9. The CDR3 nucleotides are TGTGCCAGCAGCCTAGACAGGGTCTACCAGCCCCAGCATTTT. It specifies CASSLDRVYQPQHF.

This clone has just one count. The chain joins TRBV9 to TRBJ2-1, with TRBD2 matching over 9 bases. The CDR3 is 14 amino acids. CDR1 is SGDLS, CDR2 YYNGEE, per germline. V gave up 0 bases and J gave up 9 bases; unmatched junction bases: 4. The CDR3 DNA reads TGTGCCAGCAGCGTAGAACGCGGGGGGGGTGAGCAGTTCTTC. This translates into CASSVERGGGEQFF.

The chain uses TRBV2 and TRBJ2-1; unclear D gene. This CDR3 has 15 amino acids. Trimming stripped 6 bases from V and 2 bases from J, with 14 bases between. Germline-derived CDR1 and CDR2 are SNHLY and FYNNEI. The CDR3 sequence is CASRGPSFTYNEQFF. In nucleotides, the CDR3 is TGTGCCAGCAGGGGCCCCAGCTTCACCTACAATGAGCAGTTCTTC.

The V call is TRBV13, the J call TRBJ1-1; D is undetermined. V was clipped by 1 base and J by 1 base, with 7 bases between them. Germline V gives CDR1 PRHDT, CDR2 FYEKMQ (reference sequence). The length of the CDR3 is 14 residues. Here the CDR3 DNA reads TGTGCCAGCAGCTTAGTACGAGGGAACACTGAAGCTTTCTTT. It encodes CASSLVRGNTEAFF.

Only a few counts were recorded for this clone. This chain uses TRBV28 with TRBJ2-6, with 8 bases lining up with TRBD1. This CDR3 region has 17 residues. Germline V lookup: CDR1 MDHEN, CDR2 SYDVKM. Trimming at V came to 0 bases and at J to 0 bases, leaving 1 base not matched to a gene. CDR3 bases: TGTGCCAGCAGTTTATGGGGACAGGACTCTGGGGCCAACGTCCTGACTTTC. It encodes CASSLWGQDSGANVLTF.

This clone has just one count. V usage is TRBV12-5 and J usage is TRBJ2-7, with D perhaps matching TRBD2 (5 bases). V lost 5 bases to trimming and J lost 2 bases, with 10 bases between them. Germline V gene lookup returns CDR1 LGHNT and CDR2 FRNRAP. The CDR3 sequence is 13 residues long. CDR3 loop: CASGEGLTYEQYF. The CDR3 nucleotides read TGTGCTAGTGGTGAAGGACTCACCTACGAGCAGTACTTC.

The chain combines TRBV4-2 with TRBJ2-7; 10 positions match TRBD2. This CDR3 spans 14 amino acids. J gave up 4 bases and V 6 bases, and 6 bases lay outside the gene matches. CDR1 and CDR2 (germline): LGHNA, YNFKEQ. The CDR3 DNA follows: TGTGCCAGCAGAACTAGCGGGACTTCTTACGAGCAGTACTTC. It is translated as CASRTSGTSYEQYF.

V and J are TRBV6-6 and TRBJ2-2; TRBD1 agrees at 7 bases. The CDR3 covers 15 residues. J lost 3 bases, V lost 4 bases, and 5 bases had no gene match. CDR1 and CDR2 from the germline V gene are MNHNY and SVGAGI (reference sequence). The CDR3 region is CASSFDRDDTGELFF. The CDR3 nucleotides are TGTGCCAGCAGTTTCGACAGGGACGACACCGGGGAGCTGTTTTTT.